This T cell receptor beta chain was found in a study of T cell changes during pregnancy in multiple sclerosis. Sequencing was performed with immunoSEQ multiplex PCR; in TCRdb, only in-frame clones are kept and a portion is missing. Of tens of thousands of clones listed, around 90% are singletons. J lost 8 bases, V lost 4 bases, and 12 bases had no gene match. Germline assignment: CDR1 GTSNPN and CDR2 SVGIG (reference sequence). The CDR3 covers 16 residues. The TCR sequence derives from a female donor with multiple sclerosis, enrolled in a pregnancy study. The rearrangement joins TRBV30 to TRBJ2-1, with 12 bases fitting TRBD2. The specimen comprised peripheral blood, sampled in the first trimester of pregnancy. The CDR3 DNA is TGTGCCTGGAACGTCCTAGCGGGAGGGCCGGTTGATGAGCAGTTCTTC. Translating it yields CAWNVLAGGPVDEQFF.